In its sample, the clone carrying this T cell receptor (beta chain) was seen a few times. Antigen specificity is unknown. This specimen belongs to a study of T cell repertoires in cytomegalovirus infection. At the level of the study: Recently identified HLA-C-restricted CMV epitopes and well-studied HLA-B-restricted CMV epitopes were used by the study. Indicated by public TCR beta signatures were CMV infection and matching HLA type.

Study results and caveats: Adding up the frequency of public TCR beta families identified people who carried CMV plus the relevant HLA. HLA-C-restricted CMV clonotypes gave the most frequent clonotype in two of eight donors.

Using its own MiXCR run on the reads, TCRdb lists one record per CDR3 protein. The sample has 700,000 to 900,000 distinct CDR3 sequences; roughly 28% are singletons. Trimming pared 4 bases from V and 2 bases from J, leaving 8 bases between. In germline, CDR1 is LGHDT, CDR2 YNNKEL (reference sequence). The CDR3 is 13 residues long. This TCR was recovered from a human donor in good health (CMV status not recorded). Some clones in this sample may be carry-over from other donors' samples. The sample was cultured CD8+ T cells from PBMCs, taken from culture after CMV antigen stimulation. The chain is built from TRBV3-1 and TRBJ2-5; the D is unclear. The CDR3 nucleotides read TGTGCCAGCAGCCCGAGGAGTCAAGAGACCCAGTACTTC. Translating it yields CASSPRSQETQYF.